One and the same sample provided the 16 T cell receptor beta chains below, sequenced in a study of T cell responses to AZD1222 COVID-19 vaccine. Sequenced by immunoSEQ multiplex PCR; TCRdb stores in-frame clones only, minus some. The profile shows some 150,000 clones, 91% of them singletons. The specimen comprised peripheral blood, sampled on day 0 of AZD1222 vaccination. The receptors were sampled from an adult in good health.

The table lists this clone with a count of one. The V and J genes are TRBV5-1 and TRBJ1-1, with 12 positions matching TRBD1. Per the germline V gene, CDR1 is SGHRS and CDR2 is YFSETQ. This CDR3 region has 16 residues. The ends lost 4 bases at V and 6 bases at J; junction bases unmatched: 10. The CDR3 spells CASSAGTGGELAEAFF. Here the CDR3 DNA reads TGCGCCAGCAGCGCCGGGACAGGGGGCGAGTTGGCTGAAGCTTTCTTT.

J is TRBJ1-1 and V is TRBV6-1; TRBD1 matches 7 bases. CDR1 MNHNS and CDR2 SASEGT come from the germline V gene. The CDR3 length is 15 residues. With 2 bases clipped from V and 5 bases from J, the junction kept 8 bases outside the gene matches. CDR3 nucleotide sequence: TGTGCCAGCAGTGAACCTTACAGGGGTAGGACTGAAGCTTTCTTT. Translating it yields CASSEPYRGRTEAFF.

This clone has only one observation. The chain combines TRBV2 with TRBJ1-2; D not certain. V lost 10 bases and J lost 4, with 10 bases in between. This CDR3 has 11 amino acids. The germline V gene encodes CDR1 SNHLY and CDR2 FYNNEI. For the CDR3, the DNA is TGTGCCACGACGGAGGGCTATGGCTACACCTTC. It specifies CATTEGYGYTF.

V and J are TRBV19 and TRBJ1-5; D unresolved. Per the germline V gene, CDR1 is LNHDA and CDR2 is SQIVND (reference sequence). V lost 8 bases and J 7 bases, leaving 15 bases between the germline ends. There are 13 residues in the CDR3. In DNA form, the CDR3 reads TGTGCCAGTTCCGTTGGGGTGCAACAGCCCCAGCATTTT. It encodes CASSVGVQQPQHF.

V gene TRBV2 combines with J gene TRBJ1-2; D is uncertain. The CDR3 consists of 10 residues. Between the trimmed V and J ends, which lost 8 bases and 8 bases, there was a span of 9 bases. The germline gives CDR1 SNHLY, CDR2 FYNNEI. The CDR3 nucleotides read TGTGCCAGCGTGGCGGAGGGCTACACCTTC. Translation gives CASVAEGYTF.

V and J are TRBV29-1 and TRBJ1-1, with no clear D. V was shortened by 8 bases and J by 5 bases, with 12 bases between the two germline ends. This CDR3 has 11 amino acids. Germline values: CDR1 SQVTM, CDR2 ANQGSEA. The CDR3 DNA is TGCAGCTTCGGTGTGGGGACTGAAGCTTTCTTT. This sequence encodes CSFGVGTEAFF.

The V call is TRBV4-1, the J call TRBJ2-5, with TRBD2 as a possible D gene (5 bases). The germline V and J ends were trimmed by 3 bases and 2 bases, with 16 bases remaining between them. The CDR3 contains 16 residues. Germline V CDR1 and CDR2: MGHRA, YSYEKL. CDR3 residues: CASSQALWEQQETQYF. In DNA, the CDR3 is TGCGCCAGCAGCCAGGCCCTCTGGGAGCAACAAGAGACCCAGTACTTC.

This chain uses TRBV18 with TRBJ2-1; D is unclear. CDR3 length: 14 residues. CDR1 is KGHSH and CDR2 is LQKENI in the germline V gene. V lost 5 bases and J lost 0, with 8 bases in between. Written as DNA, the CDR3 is TGTGCCAGCTCATCACGAGGCTCCTACAATGAGCAGTTCTTC. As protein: CASSSRGSYNEQFF. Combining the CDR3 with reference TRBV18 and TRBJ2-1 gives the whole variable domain NAGVMQNPRHLVRRRGQEARLRCSPMKGHSHVYWYRQLPEEGLKFMVYLQKENIIDESGMPKERFSAEFPKEGPSILRIQQVVRGDSAAYFCASSSRGSYNEQFFGPGTRLTVL.

The CDR3 DNA reads as TGCGCCAGCAGCCAAGTTGGGACAGGGGACGGGGAAAAACTGTTTTTT. Its protein is CASSQVGTGDGEKLFF. The chain has TRBV4-1 and TRBJ1-4; TRBD1 aligns across 10 bases. Germline lookup yields CDR1 MGHRA and CDR2 YSYEKL. The CDR3 loop spans 16 amino acids. With 1 base clipped from V and 8 bases from J, the junction kept 7 bases outside the gene matches.

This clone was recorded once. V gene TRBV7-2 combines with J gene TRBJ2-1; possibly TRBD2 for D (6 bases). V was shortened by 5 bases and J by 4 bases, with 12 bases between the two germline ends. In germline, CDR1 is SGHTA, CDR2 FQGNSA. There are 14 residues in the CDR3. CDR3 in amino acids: CASSPDGSYNEQFF. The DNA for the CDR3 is TGTGCCAGCAGCCCGGACGGGAGTTACAATGAGCAGTTCTTC.

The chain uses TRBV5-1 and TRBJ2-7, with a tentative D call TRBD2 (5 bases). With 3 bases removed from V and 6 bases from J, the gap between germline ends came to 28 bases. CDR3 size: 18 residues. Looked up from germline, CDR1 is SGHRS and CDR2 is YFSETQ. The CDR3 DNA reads TGCGCCAGCAGCTCGAGCGGTTTTTCTTTCGAGTTAGGGTTCGAGCAGTACTTC. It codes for CASSSSGFSFELGFEQYF. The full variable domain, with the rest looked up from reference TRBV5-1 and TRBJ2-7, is KAGVTQTPRYLIKTRGQQVTLSCSPISGHRSVSWYQQTPGQGLQFLFEYFSETQRNKGNFPGRFSGRQFSNSRSEMNVSTLELGDSALYLCASSSSGFSFELGFEQYFGPGTRLTVT.

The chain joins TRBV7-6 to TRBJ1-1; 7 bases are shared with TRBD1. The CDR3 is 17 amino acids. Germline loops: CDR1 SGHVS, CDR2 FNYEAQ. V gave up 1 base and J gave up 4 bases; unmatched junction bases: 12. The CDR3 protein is CASSLGGRGRGGTEAFF. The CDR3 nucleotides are TGTGCCAGCAGCTTAGGGGGGAGGGGGCGCGGAGGCACTGAAGCTTTCTTT.

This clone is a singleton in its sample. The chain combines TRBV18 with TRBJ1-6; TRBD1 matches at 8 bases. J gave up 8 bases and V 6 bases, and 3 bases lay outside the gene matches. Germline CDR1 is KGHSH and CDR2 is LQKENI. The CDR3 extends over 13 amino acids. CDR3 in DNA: TGTGCCAGCTCCCAGACAGGGGATTCACCCCTCCACTTT. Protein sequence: CASSQTGDSPLHF.

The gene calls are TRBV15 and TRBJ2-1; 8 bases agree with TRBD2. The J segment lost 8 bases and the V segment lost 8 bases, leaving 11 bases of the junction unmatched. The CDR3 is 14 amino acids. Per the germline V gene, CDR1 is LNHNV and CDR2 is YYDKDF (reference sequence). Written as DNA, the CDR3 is TGTGCCACCCGAGGGACTAGATACTCAGATGAGCAGTTCTTC. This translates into CATRGTRYSDEQFF.

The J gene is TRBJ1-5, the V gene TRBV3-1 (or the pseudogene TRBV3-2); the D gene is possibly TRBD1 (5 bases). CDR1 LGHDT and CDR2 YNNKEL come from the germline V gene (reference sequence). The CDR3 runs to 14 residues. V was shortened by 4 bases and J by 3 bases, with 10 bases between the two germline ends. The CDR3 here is CASSRVGDNQPQHF. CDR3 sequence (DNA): TGTGCCAGCAGCCGAGTGGGGGACAATCAGCCCCAGCATTTT.

CDR3 bases: TGTGCCAGCAGCCCTGACCTGGCTACCTACAATGAGCAGTTCTTC. Its translation is CASSPDLATYNEQFF. The gene calls are TRBV9 and TRBJ2-1; D remains ambiguous. CDR1 is SGDLS and CDR2 is YYNGEE in the germline V gene. Deletions cut 4 bases from V and 2 bases from J, with 13 bases between. The CDR3 consists of 15 residues. The variable domain in full, with the rest retrieved from reference TRBV9 and TRBJ2-1, is DSGVTQTPKHLITATGQRVTLRCSPRSGDLSVYWYQQSLDQGLQFLIQYYNGEERAKGNILERFSAQQFPDLHSELNLSSLELGDSALYFCASSPDLATYNEQFFGPGTRLTVL.